The source of this T cell receptor beta chain is a study of shared T cell receptors in the human thymus. V was clipped by 5 bases and J by 10 bases; unmatched bases: 9. CDR1 is SSHAT and CDR2 is FNYEAQ in the germline V gene (reference sequence). The CDR3 has 15 residues. Profiling relied on immunoSEQ multiplex PCR, and the TCRdb table lists in-frame clones only, not all of them. The sample has hundreds of thousands of clones, about 87% seen once. These data are also associated with another study on human thymus T cells.

The TCR sequence derives from a boy under two years old with a congenital heart defect. This chain joins TRBV7-7 and TRBJ2-1; 12 positions agree with TRBD2. The specimen sequenced was thymocytes. CDR3 residues: CASSPRTSGISEQFF. CDR3 in DNA: TGTGCCAGCAGCCCCCGGACTAGCGGGATATCAGAGCAGTTCTTC.